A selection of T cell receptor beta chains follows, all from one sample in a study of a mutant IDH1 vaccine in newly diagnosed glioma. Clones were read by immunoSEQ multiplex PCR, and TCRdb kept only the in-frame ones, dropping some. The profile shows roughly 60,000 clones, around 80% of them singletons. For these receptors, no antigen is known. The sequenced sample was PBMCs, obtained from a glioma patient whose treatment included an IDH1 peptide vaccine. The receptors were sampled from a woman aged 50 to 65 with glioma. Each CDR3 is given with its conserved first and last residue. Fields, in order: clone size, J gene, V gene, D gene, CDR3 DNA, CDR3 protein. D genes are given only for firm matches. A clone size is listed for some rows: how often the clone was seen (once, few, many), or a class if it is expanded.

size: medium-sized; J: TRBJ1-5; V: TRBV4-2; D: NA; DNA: TGTGCCAGCAGCCAGGGAAATCAGCCCCAGCATTTT; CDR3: CASSQGNQPQHF
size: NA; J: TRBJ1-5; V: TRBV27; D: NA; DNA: TGTGCCAGCAGTTTAGGACCGAGCAATCAGCCCCAGCATTTT; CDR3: CASSLGPSNQPQHF
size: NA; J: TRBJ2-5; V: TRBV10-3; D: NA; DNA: TGTGCCATCAGTGAGAGCCCCTCCGGGACCCAGTACTTC; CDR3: CAISESPSGTQYF
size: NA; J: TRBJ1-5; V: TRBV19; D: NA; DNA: TGTGCCAGTAGTATCGTTGGGGAGGAGCCCCAGCATTTT; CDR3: CASSIVGEEPQHF
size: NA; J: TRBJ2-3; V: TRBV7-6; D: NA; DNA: TGTGCCAGCAGCTTAGCGGGGGCTAGCACAGATACGCAGTATTTT; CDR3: CASSLAGASTDTQYF
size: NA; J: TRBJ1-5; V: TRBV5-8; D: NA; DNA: TGTGCCAGCAGCCCCCCGTCTTTGGGGAGCAATCAGCCCCAGCATTTT; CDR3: CASSPPSLGSNQPQHF
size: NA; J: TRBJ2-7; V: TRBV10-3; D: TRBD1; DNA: TGTGCCATCAGTCCTAGTATGGACAGGGGCTACGAGCAGTACTTC; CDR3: CAISPSMDRGYEQYF
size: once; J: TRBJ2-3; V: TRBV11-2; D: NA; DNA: TGTGCCAGCAGCTGGGATACAGATACGCAGTATTTT; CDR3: CASSWDTDTQYF
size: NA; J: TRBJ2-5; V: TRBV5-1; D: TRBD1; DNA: TGCGCCAGCGGCCCTCTGGGACAGAGCCAAGAGACCCAGTACTTC; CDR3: CASGPLGQSQETQYF
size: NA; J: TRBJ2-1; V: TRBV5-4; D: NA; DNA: TGTGCCAGCAGCTTGTCAAGGGGTTCGGGATCGCCCAACAATGAGCAGTTCTTC; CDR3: CASSLSRGSGSPNNEQFF
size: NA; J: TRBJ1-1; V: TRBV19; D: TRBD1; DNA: TGTGCCAGTAGACCGACAGGGCCCTTCGGGGAAGCTTTCTTT; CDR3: CASRPTGPFGEAFF
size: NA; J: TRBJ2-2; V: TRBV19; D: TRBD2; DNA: TGTGCCAGTAGCTTCGGGACTAGCCGGGACACCGGGGAGCTGTTTTTT; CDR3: CASSFGTSRDTGELFF
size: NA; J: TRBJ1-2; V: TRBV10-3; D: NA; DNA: TGTGCCATCAGTGAAGAGGGAGGCTACACCTTC; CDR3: CAISEEGGYTF
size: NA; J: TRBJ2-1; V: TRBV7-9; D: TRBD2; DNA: TGTGCCAGCAGCCGAGGTGGTAGCGGGGAGTTCTACAATGAGCAGTTCTTC; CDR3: CASSRGGSGEFYNEQFF
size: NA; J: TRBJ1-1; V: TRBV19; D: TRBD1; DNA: TGTGCCAGTAGTATAAGAGCGGGACAGGCGAACACTGAAGCTTTCTTT; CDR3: CASSIRAGQANTEAFF
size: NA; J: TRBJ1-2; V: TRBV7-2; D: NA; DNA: TGTGCCAGCAGCTACCTGGCGGGAGCTAACTATGGCTACACCTTC; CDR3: CASSYLAGANYGYTF
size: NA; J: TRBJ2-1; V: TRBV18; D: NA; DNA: TGTGCCAGCTCACCACGCAGACTGGTCAATGAGCAGTTCTTC; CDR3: CASSPRRLVNEQFF
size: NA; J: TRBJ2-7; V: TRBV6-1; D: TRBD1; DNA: TGTGCCAGCACCTACGATGGGACAGGGCCCTACGAGCAGTACTTC; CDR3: CASTYDGTGPYEQYF
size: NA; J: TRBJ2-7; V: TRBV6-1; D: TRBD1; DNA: TGTGCCAGCAGCCAAGGACAGGCGTTGTACGAGCAGTACTTC; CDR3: CASSQGQALYEQYF
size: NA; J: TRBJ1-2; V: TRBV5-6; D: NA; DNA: TGTGCCAGCAGCTCGTCAGGGAAGGTGGGAAAGGGCTACACCTTC; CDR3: CASSSSGKVGKGYTF
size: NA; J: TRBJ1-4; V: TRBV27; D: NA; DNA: TGTGCCAGCAGTTTATCACTACAGTATAGTAATGAAAAACTGTTTTTT; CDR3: CASSLSLQYSNEKLFF
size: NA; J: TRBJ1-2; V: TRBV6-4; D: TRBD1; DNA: TGTGCCAGCAGTGACACCGGGACAGGGAACTATGGCTACACCTTC; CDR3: CASSDTGTGNYGYTF
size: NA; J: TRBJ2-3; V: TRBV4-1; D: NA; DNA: TGCGCCAGCAGCCAAGATCAGGGTTCACAGGGCACAGATACGCAGTATTTT; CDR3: CASSQDQGSQGTDTQYF
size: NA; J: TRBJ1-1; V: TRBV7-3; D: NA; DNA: TGTGCCAGCAGCTTACTCGGCGGGGGGAACACTGAAGCTTTCTTT; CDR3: CASSLLGGGNTEAFF
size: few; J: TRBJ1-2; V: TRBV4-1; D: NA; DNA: TGCGCCAGCAGCCAACCGACGGACGGTTATGGCTACACCTTC; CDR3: CASSQPTDGYGYTF
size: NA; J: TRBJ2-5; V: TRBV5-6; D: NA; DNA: TGTGCCAGCAGCTTGGCCAACAGGGAAGAGACCCAGTACTTC; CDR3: CASSLANREETQYF
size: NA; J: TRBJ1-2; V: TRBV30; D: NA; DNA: TGTGCCTGGACTGGAAGAAAGGGTGGCTACACCTTC; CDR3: CAWTGRKGGYTF
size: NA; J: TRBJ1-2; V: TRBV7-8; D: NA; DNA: TGTGCCAGCAGCTCCCAAGGCCGGGATGGCTACACCTTC; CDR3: CASSSQGRDGYTF
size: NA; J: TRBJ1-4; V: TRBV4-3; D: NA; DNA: TGCGCCAGCAGCCCAGGGTCGAGGGGCGCAACTAATGAAAAACTGTTTTTT; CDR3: CASSPGSRGATNEKLFF
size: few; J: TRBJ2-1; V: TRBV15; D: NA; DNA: TGTGCCACCAGCAGCCGGGCAGGGTCCTACAATGAGCAGTTCTTC; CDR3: CATSSRAGSYNEQFF
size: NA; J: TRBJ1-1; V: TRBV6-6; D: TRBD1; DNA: TGTGCCAGCAGAGCGACAGGGGGCGGCACTGAAGCTTTCTTT; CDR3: CASRATGGGTEAFF
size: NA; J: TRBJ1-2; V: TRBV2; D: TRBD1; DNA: TGTGCCAGCAGTGGGACAGGGGGCTTCGGTGGCTACACCTTC; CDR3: CASSGTGGFGGYTF
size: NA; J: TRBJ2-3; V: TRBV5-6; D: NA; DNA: TGTGCCAGCAGCCTTCGGTGGGATACGCAGTATTTT; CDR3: CASSLRWDTQYF
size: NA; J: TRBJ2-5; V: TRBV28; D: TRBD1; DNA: TGTGCCAGCAGTCTCTCCTCCGGGACAGTCCAAGAGACCCAGTACTTC; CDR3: CASSLSSGTVQETQYF
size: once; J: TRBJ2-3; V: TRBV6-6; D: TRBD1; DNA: TGTGCCAGCAGTTCCAGCGACAGGGTTCCAGATACGCAGTATTTT; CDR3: CASSSSDRVPDTQYF
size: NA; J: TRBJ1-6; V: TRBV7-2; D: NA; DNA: TGTGCCAGCAGCTTAGAGTGGCGGCCGCTTCCCCTCCACTTT; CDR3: CASSLEWRPLPLHF
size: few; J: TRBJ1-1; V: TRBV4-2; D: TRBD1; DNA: TGTGCCAGCAGCCACACAGGGGGGAACACTGAAGCTTTCTTT; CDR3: CASSHTGGNTEAFF
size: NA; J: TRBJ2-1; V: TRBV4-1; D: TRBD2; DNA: TGCGCCAGCAGCCAAGTCCACCTGGGACTAGGCACTTCCAATGAGCAGTTCTTC; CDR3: CASSQVHLGLGTSNEQFF
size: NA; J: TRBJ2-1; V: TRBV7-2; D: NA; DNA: TGTGCCAGCAGTAGGGACCTCCGGGGCCCACACAATGAGCAGTTCTTC; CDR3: CASSRDLRGPHNEQFF
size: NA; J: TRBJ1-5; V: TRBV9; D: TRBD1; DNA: TGTGCCAGCAGCGTAGACGGACAGGGGCGACAGCCCCAGCATTTT; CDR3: CASSVDGQGRQPQHF
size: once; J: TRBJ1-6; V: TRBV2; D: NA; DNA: TGTGCCAGCAACGGGCAGGGCTATTCACCCCTCCACTTT; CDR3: CASNGQGYSPLHF
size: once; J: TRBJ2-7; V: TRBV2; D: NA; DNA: TGTGCCAGCAGTGCCGAACTCGGGGGTTACGAGCAGTACTTC; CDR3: CASSAELGGYEQYF
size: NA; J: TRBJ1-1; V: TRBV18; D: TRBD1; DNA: TGTGCCAGCTCCCGCACAGGGGGCGGTTATGACACTGAAGCTTTCTTT; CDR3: CASSRTGGGYDTEAFF
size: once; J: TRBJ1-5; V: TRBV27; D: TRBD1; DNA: TGTGCCAGCAGTTTACGAGGACAGGGGGTTGCAGGTCAGCCCCAGCATTTT; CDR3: CASSLRGQGVAGQPQHF
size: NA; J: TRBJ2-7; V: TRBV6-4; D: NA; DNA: TGTGCCAGCAGTGACCCTAGCGGGGCAGGGGGCTTCAACGAGCAGTACTTC; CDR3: CASSDPSGAGGFNEQYF
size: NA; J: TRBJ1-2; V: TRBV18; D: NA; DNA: TGTGCCAGCTCCCCCCGGGAAGTAACGTATGGCTACACCTTC; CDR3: CASSPREVTYGYTF
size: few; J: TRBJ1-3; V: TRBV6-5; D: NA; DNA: TGTGCCAGCAGTTACTCGGTAGCTGGAAACACCATATATTTT; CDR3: CASSYSVAGNTIYF
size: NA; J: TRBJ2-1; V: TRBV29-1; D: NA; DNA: TGCAGCGTTGGGGAGGGGGGCTCCTACAATGAGCAGTTCTTC; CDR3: CSVGEGGSYNEQFF
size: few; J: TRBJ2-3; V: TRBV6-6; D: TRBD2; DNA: TGTGCCAGCAGTAGAGAGACTAGCGGGGCAGATACGCAGTATTTT; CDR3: CASSRETSGADTQYF
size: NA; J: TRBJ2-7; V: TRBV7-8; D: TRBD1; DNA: TGTGCCAGCAGCACCACAGGGGGCTGGTCCTACGAGCAGTACTTC; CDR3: CASSTTGGWSYEQYF
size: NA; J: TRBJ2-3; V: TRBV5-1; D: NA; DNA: TGCGCCAGCAGCTTGAGCACAAAAGATACGCAGTATTTT; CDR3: CASSLSTKDTQYF
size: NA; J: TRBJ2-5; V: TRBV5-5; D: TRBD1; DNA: TGTGCCAGCAGCTTGACAGGGGAAGAGACCCAGTACTTC; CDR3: CASSLTGEETQYF
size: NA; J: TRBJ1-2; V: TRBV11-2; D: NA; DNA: TGTGCCAGCAGCCCGACCGTGGCAGGATGGGGCTACACCTTC; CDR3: CASSPTVAGWGYTF
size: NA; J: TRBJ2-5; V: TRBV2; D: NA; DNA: TGTGCCAGCAGTGAAGGGAGAAAAGAGACCCAGTACTTC; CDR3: CASSEGRKETQYF
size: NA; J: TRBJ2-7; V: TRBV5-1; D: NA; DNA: TGCGCCAGCAACAGGAACGGTATCTACGAGCAGTACTTC; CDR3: CASNRNGIYEQYF